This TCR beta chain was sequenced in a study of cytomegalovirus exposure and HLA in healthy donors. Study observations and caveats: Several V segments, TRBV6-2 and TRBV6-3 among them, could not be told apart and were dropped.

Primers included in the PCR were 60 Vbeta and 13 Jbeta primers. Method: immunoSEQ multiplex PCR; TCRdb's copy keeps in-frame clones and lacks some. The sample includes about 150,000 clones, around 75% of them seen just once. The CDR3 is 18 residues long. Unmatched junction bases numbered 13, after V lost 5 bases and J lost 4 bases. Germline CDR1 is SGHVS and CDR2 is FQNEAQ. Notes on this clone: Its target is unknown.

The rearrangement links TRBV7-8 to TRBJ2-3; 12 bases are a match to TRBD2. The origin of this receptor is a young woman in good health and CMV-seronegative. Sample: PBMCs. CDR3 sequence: CASSPRSLASGGADTQYF. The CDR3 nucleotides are TGTGCCAGCAGCCCCCGCAGTTTGGCTAGCGGGGGGGCAGATACGCAGTATTTT.